This T cell receptor beta chain was sequenced during a study of OX40 agonist ivuxolimab in advanced cancers. Repertoires were generated with immunoSEQ multiplex PCR, while TCRdb's copy carries only in-frame clones and drops some. The data hold over 35,000 clones, with 89% observed a single time. This clone was seen a few times. The J segment lost 4 bases and the V segment lost 4 bases, leaving 9 bases of the junction unmatched. The CDR3 is 16 residues long. The germline CDR1 and CDR2 sequences are SEHNR and FQNEAQ (reference sequence). The material sequenced was CD4+ or CD8+ T cells sorted from blood, taken in a trial of the OX40 agonist ivuxolimab. The chain has TRBV7-9 and TRBJ2-2; 7 bases are a match to TRBD1. This TCR came from an adult with an advanced solid tumor such as melanoma, head and neck, liver or kidney cancer. In DNA, the CDR3 is TGTGCCAGCAGCTCTCCAGGGGGTACACGCACCGGGGAGCTGTTTTTT. Its translation: CASSSPGGTRTGELFF.